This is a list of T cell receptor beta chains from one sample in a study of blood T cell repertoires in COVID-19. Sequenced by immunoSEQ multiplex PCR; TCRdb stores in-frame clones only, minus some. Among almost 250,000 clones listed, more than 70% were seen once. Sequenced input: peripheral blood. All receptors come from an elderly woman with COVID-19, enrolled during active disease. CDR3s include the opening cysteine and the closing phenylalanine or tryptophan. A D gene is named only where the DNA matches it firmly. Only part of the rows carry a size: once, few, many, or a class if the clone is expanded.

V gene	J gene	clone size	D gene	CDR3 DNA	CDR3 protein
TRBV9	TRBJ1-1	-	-	TGTGCCAGCAGCGTAGTAGTCGTGACTGAAGCTTTCTTT	CASSVVVVTEAFF
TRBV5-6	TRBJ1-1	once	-	TGTGCCAGCAGCAACGGACAGCAGAAAGAAGCTTTCTTT	CASSNGQQKEAFF
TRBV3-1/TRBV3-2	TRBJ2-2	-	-	TGTGCCAGCAGCCAAGACCAGAACACCGGGGAGCTGTTTTTT	CASSQDQNTGELFF
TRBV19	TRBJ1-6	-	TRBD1	TGTGCCACCACGGCAGGGGGCAATTCACCCCTCCACTTT	CATTAGGNSPLHF
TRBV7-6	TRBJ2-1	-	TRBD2	TGTGCCAGCAGCTTCTCTAGCGGGGGCGGTGCCTACAATGAGCAGTTCTTC	CASSFSSGGGAYNEQFF
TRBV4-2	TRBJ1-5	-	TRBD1	TGTGCCAGCAGCCAAGATCAGGGGGGCCTCAATCAGCCCCAGCATTTT	CASSQDQGGLNQPQHF
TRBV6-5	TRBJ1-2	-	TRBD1	TGTGCCAGCAGTTACAGTTTGGGACAGGGTGCGCACGGCTACACCTTC	CASSYSLGQGAHGYTF
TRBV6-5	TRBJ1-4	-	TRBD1	TGTGCCAGCAGTTCCTCAGGGGGCTCTAATGAAAAACTGTTTTTT	CASSSSGGSNEKLFF
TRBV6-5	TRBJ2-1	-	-	TGTGCCAGCAGACTCGACACGACCTACAATGAGCAGTTCTTC	CASRLDTTYNEQFF
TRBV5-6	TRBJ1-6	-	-	TGTGCCAGCAGCTTGGACAGCTCCTCCTATAATTCACCCCTCCACTTT	CASSLDSSSYNSPLHF
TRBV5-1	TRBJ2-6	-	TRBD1	TGCGCCAGCACCTTGACAGGGTCCGGGGCCAACGTCCTGACTTTC	CASTLTGSGANVLTF
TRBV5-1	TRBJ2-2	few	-	TGCGCCAGCAACAGCCGTCCAGGGTCCACCGGGGAGCTGTTTTTT	CASNSRPGSTGELFF
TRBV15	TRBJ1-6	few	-	TGTGCCACCAGCAGAGATTCGTATTCACCCCTCCACTTT	CATSRDSYSPLHF
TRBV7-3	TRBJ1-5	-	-	TGTGCCAGCAGCTTAGACAGTAATCAGCCCCAGCATTTT	CASSLDSNQPQHF
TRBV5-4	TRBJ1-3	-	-	TGTGCCAGCAGCTTACAGGGACCCTCTGGAAACACCATATATTTT	CASSLQGPSGNTIYF
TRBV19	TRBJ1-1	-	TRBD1	TGTGCCAGTAACAGGGGTCGGCTATCCACTGAAGCTTTCTTT	CASNRGRLSTEAFF
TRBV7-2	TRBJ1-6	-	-	TGTGCCAGCAGCCTACAGGGCTCCTATAATTCACCCCTCCACTTT	CASSLQGSYNSPLHF
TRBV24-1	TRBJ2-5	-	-	TGTGCCACCAGTGATTTAAGAGGGGGGGTCCAAGAGACCCAGTACTTC	CATSDLRGGVQETQYF
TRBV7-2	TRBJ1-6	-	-	TGTGCCAGCAGCGGAACCGGGACAATTTATAATTCACCCCTCCACTTT	CASSGTGTIYNSPLHF
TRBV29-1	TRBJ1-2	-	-	TGCAGCGTTGAAAGGTCCGGGGCGGACAGAAACTATGGCTACACCTTC	CSVERSGADRNYGYTF
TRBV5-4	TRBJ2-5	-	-	TGTGCCAGCAGTAGAAAGGACTCTGCGCACCAAGAGACCCAGTACTTC	CASSRKDSAHQETQYF
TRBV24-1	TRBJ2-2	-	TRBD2	TGTGCCACCAGTGATCGACTAGCGGGTACCGGGGAGCTGTTTTTT	CATSDRLAGTGELFF
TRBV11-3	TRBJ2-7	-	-	TGTGCCAGCAGCCTGGAGGGTTTGTTATCCGAGCAGTACTTC	CASSLEGLLSEQYF
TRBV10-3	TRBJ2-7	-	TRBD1	TGTGCCATCAGTGGGGGGACAGGGGACTACGAGCAGTACTTC	CAISGGTGDYEQYF
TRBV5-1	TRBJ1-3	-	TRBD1	TGCGCCAGCAGCTTGGGACAGGGCGACCTCTATACCTCTGGAAACACCATATATTTT	CASSLGQGDLYTSGNTIYF
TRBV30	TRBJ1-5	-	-	TGTGCCTGGAGTGTACAGGAGGGTCAGCCCCAGCATTTT	CAWSVQEGQPQHF
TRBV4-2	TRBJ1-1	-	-	TGTGCCAGCAGCCAAGATCGGACTTACACTGAAGCTTTCTTT	CASSQDRTYTEAFF
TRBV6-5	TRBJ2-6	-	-	TGTGCCAGCGGGGGGACCCGCTCTGGGGCCAACGTCCTGACTTTC	CASGGTRSGANVLTF
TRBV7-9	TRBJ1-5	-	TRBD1	TGTGCCAGCAGCTTTGACAGGGTGGGTCAGCCCCAGCATTTT	CASSFDRVGQPQHF
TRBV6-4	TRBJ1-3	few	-	TGTGCCAGCAGTCCAGCTGGAAACACCATATATTTT	CASSPAGNTIYF
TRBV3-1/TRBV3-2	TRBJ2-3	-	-	TGTGCCAGCAGCGAAGCGACAGATACGCAGTATTTT	CASSEATDTQYF
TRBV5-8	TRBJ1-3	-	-	TGTGCCAGCAGCTTGGATCCGGGGGAAAAAGGAAACACCATATATTTT	CASSLDPGEKGNTIYF
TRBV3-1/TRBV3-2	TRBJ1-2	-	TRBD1	TGTGCCAGCAGCGATTTCCAGGGGGCGCGGGTCTATGGCTACACCTTC	CASSDFQGARVYGYTF
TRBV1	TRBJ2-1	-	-	TGCACCAGCAGCCAAGATGGCCCTGCCTACAATGAGCAGTTCTTC	CTSSQDGPAYNEQFF
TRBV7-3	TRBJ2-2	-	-	TGTGCCAGCAGCTTAGACGCCGGGTCCGGGGAGCTGTTTTTT	CASSLDAGSGELFF
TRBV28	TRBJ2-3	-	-	TGTGCCAGCAGCATTTCAGGGAAAGGAACAGATACGCAGTATTTT	CASSISGKGTDTQYF
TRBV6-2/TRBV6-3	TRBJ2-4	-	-	TGTGCCAGCAGCACCCCCCCGGGCATTCAGTACTTC	CASSTPPGIQYF
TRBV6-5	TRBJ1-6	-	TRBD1	TGTGCCAGCAGTTTACAGGGACAGTCAAATTCACCCCTCCACTTT	CASSLQGQSNSPLHF
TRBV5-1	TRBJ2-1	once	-	TGCGCCAGCAGCTTGGCGGTAGAGAATGAGCAGTTCTTC	CASSLAVENEQFF
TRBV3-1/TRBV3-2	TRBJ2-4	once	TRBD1	TGTGCCAGCAGCCCGGACCTGACAGGGGGCAAAAGGAACATTCAGTACTTC	CASSPDLTGGKRNIQYF
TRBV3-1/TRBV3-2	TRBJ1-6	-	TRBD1	TGTGCCAGCAGCCAAGCCGGACAGGGACTACCCCTCCACTTT	CASSQAGQGLPLHF
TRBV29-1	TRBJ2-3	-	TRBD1	TGCAGCGTCGACGGACAGGGTGGCTCAGATACGCAGTATTTT	CSVDGQGGSDTQYF
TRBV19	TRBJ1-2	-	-	TGTGCCAGTAGTAATCCAGGGTCATATGGCTACACCTTC	CASSNPGSYGYTF
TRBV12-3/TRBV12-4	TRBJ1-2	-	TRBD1	TGTGCCAGCAGTCCCGGGACAGGAGATGGCTACACCTTC	CASSPGTGDGYTF
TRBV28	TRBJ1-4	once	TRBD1	TGTGCCACCTTACACGGGACAGGGTATGAAAAACTGTTTTTT	CATLHGTGYEKLFF
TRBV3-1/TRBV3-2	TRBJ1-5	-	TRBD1	TGTGCCAGCAGCCTGGGGGACAGGAATCAGCCCCAGCATTTT	CASSLGDRNQPQHF
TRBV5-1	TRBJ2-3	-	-	TGCGCCAGCAGCTTAGGAGCCGCTCCAGATACGCAGTATTTT	CASSLGAAPDTQYF
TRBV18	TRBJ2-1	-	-	TGTGCCAGCTCACCCGATCCGCAGTACAATGAGCAGTTCTTC	CASSPDPQYNEQFF
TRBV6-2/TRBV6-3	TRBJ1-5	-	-	TGTGCCAGCAGTTACGGGTTCGGGGGGAGTCAGCCCCAGCATTTT	CASSYGFGGSQPQHF
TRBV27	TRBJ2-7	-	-	TGTGCCAGCCGGGGGAGGGGGGAATGGGAGCAGTACTTC	CASRGRGEWEQYF
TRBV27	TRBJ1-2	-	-	TGTGCCAGCAGTTTGTCGACATTAACTGGGGGGGGCTACACCTTC	CASSLSTLTGGGYTF
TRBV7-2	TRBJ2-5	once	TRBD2	TGTGCCAGCCAGGCGGGGGGGCGGGAGACCCAGTACTTC	CASQAGGRETQYF